A single sample is the source of the 19 T cell receptor beta chains below, sequenced in a study of shared clonotypes between healthy human individuals. Data came from immunoSEQ multiplex PCR; TCRdb stores just in-frame clones and leaves some out. Among around 2.5 million clones listed, roughly 93% were seen once. The sequenced sample was naive CD4+ T cells from PBMCs. Subset noted: CD45RA+ positively selected. These receptors were collected from a man aged 18 to 29 in good health. Some clones in this sample may be carry-over from other donors' samples.

With regard to this clone: Other DNA sequences within the sample encode an identical CDR3. The chain links TRBV6-6 to TRBJ1-5; D is uncertain. CDR1 is MNHNY, CDR2 SVGAGI, per germline (reference sequence). The V end lost 5 bases, the J end lost 0 bases, and 5 bases lay between the germline ends. This CDR3 has 13 residues. The CDR3 is CASSLGSNQPQHF. DNA for the CDR3: TGTGCCAGCAGTCTCGGTAGCAATCAGCCCCAGCATTTT.

In this sample, this clone turned up once. This chain connects TRBV29-1 to TRBJ2-5; no definite D call. CDR3 length: 17 amino acids. Germline-derived CDR1 and CDR2 are SQVTM and ANQGSEA. Trimming removed 1 base at V and 2 bases at J, with 20 bases between. This chain's CDR3 is CSVEGVEPTYLQETQYF. Here the CDR3 DNA reads TGCAGCGTTGAAGGGGTTGAACCTACTTATCTTCAAGAGACCCAGTACTTC.

The chain joins TRBV28 to TRBJ2-4; possible D gene TRBD1, 6 bases. This CDR3 has 14 residues. The germline V and J ends were trimmed by 6 bases and 11 bases, with 20 bases remaining between them. CDR1 is MDHEN, CDR2 SYDVKM, per germline. Written as DNA, the CDR3 is TGTGCCAGCAGCAAAGGGGGAAGCCTACCCTTTCAGTACTTC. Its protein product is CASSKGGSLPFQYF.

The CDR3 loop is CASSYTGYNEFGFF. The DNA of the CDR3 is TGTGCCAGCAGTTACACAGGGTATAATGAGTTTGGGTTCTTC. J is TRBJ2-1 and V is TRBV7-9, with D possibly matching TRBD1 (6 bases). The CDR3 is 14 amino acids. V was clipped by 6 bases and J by 15 bases, with 24 bases between them. CDR1 and CDR2 from the germline V gene are SEHNR and FQNEAQ (reference sequence).

This clone turned up a few times. The V call is TRBV27, the J call TRBJ1-5, with D uncertain. The CDR3 spans 13 residues. V lost 2 bases to trimming and J lost 6 bases, with 8 bases between them. The germline V gene encodes CDR1 MNHEY and CDR2 SMNVEV (reference sequence). CDR3 nucleotide sequence: TGTGCCAGCAGTTTAATACCGAGTCAGCCCCAGCATTTT. Translating gives CASSLIPSQPQHF.

The chain recombines TRBV28 with TRBJ2-1, with unresolved D. This CDR3 spans 12 amino acids. The germline gives CDR1 MDHEN, CDR2 SYDVKM. Trimming took off 4 bases at V and 7 bases at J, with 8 bases between the two ends. CDR3 in DNA: TGTGCCAGCAGTTCGACGACAAATGAGCAGTTCTTC. Its translation: CASSSTTNEQFF.

In the case of this clone: The sample carries other DNA sequences with the same CDR3. This chain connects TRBV5-1 to TRBJ2-5; possibly TRBD1 for D (6 bases). Germline V CDR1 and CDR2: SGHRS, YFSETQ. This CDR3 is built from 14 residues. V was pared by 0 bases and J by 2 bases, with 8 bases between. Here the CDR3 DNA reads TGCGCCAGCAGCTTGGGAGGACAGCAAGAGACCCAGTACTTC. Amino acid sequence: CASSLGGQQETQYF.

The CDR3 region has the DNA TGTGCCAGCAGCACCAGGGGAGGGGAGACCCAGTACTTC. Translating it yields CASSTRGGETQYF. This chain connects TRBV7-8 to TRBJ2-5, with D tentatively TRBD2 (7 bases). Germline-derived CDR1 and CDR2 are SGHVS and FQNEAQ. The CDR3 totals 13 residues. Trimming pared 5 bases from V and 5 bases from J, leaving 12 bases between.

The genes are TRBV29-1 and TRBJ2-5; 7 bases match TRBD1. The length of the CDR3 is 13 residues. Trimming at V came to 7 bases and at J to 2 bases, leaving 7 bases not matched to a gene. Germline values: CDR1 SQVTM, CDR2 ANQGSEA. The CDR3 loop is CSAGQKLQETQYF. DNA for the CDR3: TGCAGCGCGGGACAGAAGCTTCAAGAGACCCAGTACTTC.

Concerning this clone itself: Within the sample, other DNA sequences also encode this same CDR3. The CDR3 loop reads CASSQSYEQYF. The CDR3 bases are TGTGCCAGCAGTCAGTCCTACGAGCAGTACTTC. The V call is TRBV28, the J call TRBJ2-7, with no clear D. The CDR3 loop spans 11 amino acids. The germline gives CDR1 MDHEN, CDR2 SYDVKM. V dropped 5 bases and J dropped 1 base, with 3 bases sitting between them.

The chain links TRBV5-1 to TRBJ1-6; 7 bases map to TRBD1. The ends lost 0 bases at V and 6 bases at J; junction bases unmatched: 9. CDR3 length equals 17 residues. CDR1 and CDR2 (germline): SGHRS, YFSETQ. The DNA of the CDR3 is TGCGCCAGCAGCTTGGCCGCTCGGGACAGAGTTAATTCACCCCTCCACTTT. It yields the protein CASSLAARDRVNSPLHF.

The chain couples TRBV28 to TRBJ2-1, with D perhaps matching TRBD2 (7 bases). CDR1 and CDR2 (germline): MDHEN, SYDVKM. The CDR3 sequence is 14 residues long. Trimming took off 8 bases at V and 7 bases at J, with 18 bases between the two ends. The CDR3: CASAPGGLGNEQFF. The CDR3 nucleotides are TGTGCCAGCGCACCGGGGGGCCTTGGGAATGAGCAGTTCTTC.

A word on this clone: Other DNA variants within this sample encode the same CDR3. The rearrangement links TRBV5-1 to TRBJ1-1, with D possibly matching TRBD1 (5 bases). Germline V gives CDR1 SGHRS, CDR2 YFSETQ. The CDR3 contains 13 residues. V lost 4 bases, J lost 1 base, and 8 bases lay in between. CDR3 sequence reads: CASSPDKNTEAFF. The DNA of the CDR3 is TGCGCCAGCAGCCCGGACAAGAACACTGAAGCTTTCTTT.

The chain uses TRBV5-4 and TRBJ2-7; D gene unclear. The V gene's germline CDR1 is SGHNT and CDR2 YYREEE (reference sequence). CDR3 length equals 13 residues. The V and J ends lost 5 bases and 1 base respectively, with 10 bases between them. The CDR3 spells CASSRSGSYEQYF. For the CDR3, the DNA is TGTGCCAGCAGTCGGTCGGGTTCCTACGAGCAGTACTTC.

Points on this clone: This CDR3 is also generated by other DNA sequences in the sample. The chain links TRBV18 to TRBJ2-1, with 7 bases fitting TRBD2. This CDR3 comprises 15 residues. V was pared by 2 bases and J by 2 bases, with 3 bases of the junction left unmatched. Germline V gives CDR1 KGHSH, CDR2 LQKENI. The CDR3, as DNA: TGTGCCAGCTCACCAGGCCTAGCGGCCTACAATGAGCAGTTCTTC. It codes for CASSPGLAAYNEQFF. Full variable domain (remainder filled in from reference TRBV18 and TRBJ2-1): NAGVMQNPRHLVRRRGQEARLRCSPMKGHSHVYWYRQLPEEGLKFMVYLQKENIIDESGMPKERFSAEFPKEGPSILRIQQVVRGDSAAYFCASSPGLAAYNEQFFGPGTRLTVL.

This clone showed up just once. This sample also contains other DNA sequences that code for the same CDR3. The chain uses TRBV5-4 and TRBJ2-5; 11 bases fit TRBD2. V was clipped by 3 bases and J by 3 bases; unmatched bases: 4. In germline, CDR1 is SGHNT, CDR2 YYREEE (reference sequence). The CDR3 contains 15 residues. The CDR3 DNA reads TGTGCCAGCAGCTCCGGGACTAGCGGAAAAGAGACCCAGTACTTC. It codes for CASSSGTSGKETQYF.

This rearrangement joins TRBV6-5 to TRBJ2-1; 9 nucleotides agree with TRBD2. The CDR3 runs to 16 residues. Per germline, CDR1 MNHEY and CDR2 SVGAGI. Losses at the gene ends were 1 base for V and 5 bases for J; bases not matched to a gene: 6. The CDR3 DNA follows: TGTGCCAGCAGTTACTTAGGCGGGAGGGGCCACAATGAGCAGTTCTTC. Its translation is CASSYLGGRGHNEQFF.

The rearrangement joins TRBV9 to TRBJ2-5, with a weak D call TRBD2 (5 bases). Germline V gene lookup returns CDR1 SGDLS and CDR2 YYNGEE. V lost 3 bases to trimming and J lost 5 bases, with 26 bases between them. This CDR3 is built from 18 residues. CDR3 sequence: CASSARIYSAEVGETQYF. In nucleotides, the CDR3 is TGTGCCAGCAGCGCCCGAATCTATAGCGCGGAGGTTGGTGAGACCCAGTACTTC.

The chain is built from TRBV7-3 and TRBJ2-3; D call uncertain. The CDR3 spans 14 residues. The V gene's germline CDR1 is SGHTA and CDR2 FQGTGA. V lost 2 bases and J 3 bases, leaving 9 bases between the germline ends. The CDR3 sequence is CASSLASMTDTQYF. Written as DNA, the CDR3 is TGTGCCAGCAGCTTAGCTTCAATGACAGATACGCAGTATTTT.